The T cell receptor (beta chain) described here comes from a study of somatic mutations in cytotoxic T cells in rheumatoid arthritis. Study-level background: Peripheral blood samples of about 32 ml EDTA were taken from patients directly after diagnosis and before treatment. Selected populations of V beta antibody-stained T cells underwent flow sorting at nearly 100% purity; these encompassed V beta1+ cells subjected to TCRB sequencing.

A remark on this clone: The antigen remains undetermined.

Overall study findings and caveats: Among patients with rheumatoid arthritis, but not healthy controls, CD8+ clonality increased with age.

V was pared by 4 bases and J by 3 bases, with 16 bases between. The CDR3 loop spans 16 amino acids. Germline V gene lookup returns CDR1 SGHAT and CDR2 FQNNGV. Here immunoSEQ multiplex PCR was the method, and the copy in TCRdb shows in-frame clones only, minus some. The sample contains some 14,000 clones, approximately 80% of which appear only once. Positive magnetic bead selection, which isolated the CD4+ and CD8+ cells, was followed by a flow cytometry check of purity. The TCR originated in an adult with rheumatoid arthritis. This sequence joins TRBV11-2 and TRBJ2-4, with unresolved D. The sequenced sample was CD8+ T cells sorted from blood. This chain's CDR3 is CASSSQALGIKNIQYF. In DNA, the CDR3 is TGTGCCAGCAGCTCTCAGGCCCTTGGGATCAAAAACATTCAGTACTTC. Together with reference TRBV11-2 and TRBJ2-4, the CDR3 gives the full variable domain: EAGVAQSPRYKIIEKRQSVAFWCNPISGHATLYWYQQILGQGPKLLIQFQNNGVVDDSQLPKDRFSAERLKGVDSTLKIQPAKLEDSAVYLCASSSQALGIKNIQYFGAGTRLSVL.